Detailed here is one T cell receptor (beta chain). No antigen is known for it. This specimen comes from a study of vaccination effects on CD4 cells after COVID-19. Study-wide background: Participants were vaccinated with two doses of either the BNT162b2 or mRNA-1273 vaccine.

With the ViraFEST assay, the study expanded antigen-specific CD4+ T cells using viral peptide pools, then sequenced them. Subsequent to less than 13 days of culture, CD4+ T cells were isolated. Prior SARS-CoV-2 infection was absent in the vaccine recipients, as shown by negative nucleocapsid antibodies. PBMC were cultured at about 2 million per well with 9 to 10 IU/ml IL-2 and about 9.2 ug/ml peptides. Half-medium changes using IL-2 medium occurred on days 3 and 7. Here immunoSEQ multiplex PCR was the method, and the copy in TCRdb shows in-frame clones only, minus some. The sample records about 55,000 clones, roughly 70% being singletons. This sequence was found in a human donor who received a COVID-19 vaccine. The specimen comprised CD4+ T cells from PBMCs cultured with SARS-CoV-2 spike peptides, sampled before COVID-19 vaccination.

CDR3 residues: CASSLSGTDTQYF. The CDR3 DNA reads as TGTGCCAGCAGCTTATCAGGAACAGATACGCAGTATTTT. The V call is TRBV7-2, the J call TRBJ2-3; the D is unclear. The CDR3 has 13 residues. Germline values: CDR1 SGHTA, CDR2 FQGNSA. Trimming took off 2 bases at V and 3 bases at J, with 6 bases between the two ends.